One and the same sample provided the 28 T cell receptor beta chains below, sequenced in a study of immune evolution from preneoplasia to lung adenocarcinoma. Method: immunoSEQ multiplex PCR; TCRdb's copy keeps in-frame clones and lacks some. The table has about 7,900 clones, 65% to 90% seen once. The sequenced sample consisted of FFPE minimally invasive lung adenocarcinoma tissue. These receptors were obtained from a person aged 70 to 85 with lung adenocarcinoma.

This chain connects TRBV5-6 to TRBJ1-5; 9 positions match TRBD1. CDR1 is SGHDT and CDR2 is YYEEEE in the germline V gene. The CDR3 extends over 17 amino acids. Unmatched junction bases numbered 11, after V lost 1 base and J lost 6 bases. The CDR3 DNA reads TGTGCCAGCAGCTTGTCCTCGGACAGGGGTGGTAGTCAGCCCCAGCATTTT. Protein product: CASSLSSDRGGSQPQHF.

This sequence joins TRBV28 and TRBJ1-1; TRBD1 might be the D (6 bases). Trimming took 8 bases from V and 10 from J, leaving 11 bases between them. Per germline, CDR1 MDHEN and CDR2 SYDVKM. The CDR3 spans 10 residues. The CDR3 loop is CASGTPGAFF. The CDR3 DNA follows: TGTGCCAGCGGGACACCCGGAGCTTTCTTT.

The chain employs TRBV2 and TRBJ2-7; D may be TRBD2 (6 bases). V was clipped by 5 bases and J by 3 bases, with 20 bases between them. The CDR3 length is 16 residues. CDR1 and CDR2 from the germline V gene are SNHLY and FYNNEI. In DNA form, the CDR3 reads TGTGCCAGCAGTAGGGATGTTACGGGAGTCTACTACGAGCAGTACTTC. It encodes CASSRDVTGVYYEQYF.

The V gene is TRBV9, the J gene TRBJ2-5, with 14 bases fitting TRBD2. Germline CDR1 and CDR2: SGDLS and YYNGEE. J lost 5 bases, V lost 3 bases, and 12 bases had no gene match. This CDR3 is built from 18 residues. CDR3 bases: TGTGCCAGCAGCGCCAGCCATCCGGGACTAGCGGGAGAGGAGACCCAGTACTTC. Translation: CASSASHPGLAGEETQYF.

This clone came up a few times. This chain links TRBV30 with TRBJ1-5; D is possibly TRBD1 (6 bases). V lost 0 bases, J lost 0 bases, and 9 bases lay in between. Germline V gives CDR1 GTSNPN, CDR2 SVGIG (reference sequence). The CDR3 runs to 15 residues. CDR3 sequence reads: CAWSVPGASNQPQHF. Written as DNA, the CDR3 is TGTGCCTGGAGTGTACCAGGGGCTAGCAATCAGCCCCAGCATTTT.

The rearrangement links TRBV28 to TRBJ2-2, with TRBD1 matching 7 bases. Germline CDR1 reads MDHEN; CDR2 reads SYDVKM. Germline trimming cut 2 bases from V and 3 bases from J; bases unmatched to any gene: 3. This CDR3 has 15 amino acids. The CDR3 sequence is CASSLGTGDTGELFF. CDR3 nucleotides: TGTGCCAGCAGTTTAGGAACAGGGGACACCGGGGAGCTGTTTTTT.

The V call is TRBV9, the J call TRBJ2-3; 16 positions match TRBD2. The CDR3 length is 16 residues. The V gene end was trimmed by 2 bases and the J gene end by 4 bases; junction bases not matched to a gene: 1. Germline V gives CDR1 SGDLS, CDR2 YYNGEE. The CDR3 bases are TGTGCCAGCAGCGTGGGACTAGCGGGGGGGTCAGATACGCAGTATTTT. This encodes CASSVGLAGGSDTQYF.

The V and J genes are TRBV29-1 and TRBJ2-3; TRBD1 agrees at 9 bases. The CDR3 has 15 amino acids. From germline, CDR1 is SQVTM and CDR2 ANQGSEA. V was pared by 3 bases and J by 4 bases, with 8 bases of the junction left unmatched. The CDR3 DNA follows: TGCAGCGTTGACTCAGGGACAGGGCGGGCAGATACGCAGTATTTT. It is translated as CSVDSGTGRADTQYF.

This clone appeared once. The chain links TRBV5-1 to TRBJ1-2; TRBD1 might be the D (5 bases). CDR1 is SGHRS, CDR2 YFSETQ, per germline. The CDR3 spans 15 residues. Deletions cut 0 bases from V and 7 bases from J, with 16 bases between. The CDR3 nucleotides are TGCGCCAGCAGCTTGGAAGTCCGGGGGTCGGGTGGCTACACCTTC. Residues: CASSLEVRGSGGYTF.

This CDR3 is CASSLQGVGYEQYF. Here the CDR3 DNA reads TGTGCCAGCAGTTTACAGGGTGTGGGTTACGAGCAGTACTTC. This chain uses TRBV28 with TRBJ2-7; TRBD1 might be the D (5 bases). CDR3 length: 14 amino acids. The germline CDR1 and CDR2 sequences are MDHEN and SYDVKM. V lost 2 bases and J lost 4, with 12 bases in between. Full variable domain (outside the CDR3, taken from reference TRBV28 and TRBJ2-7): DVKVTQSSRYLVKRTGEKVFLECVQDMDHENMFWYRQDPGLGLRLIYFSYDVKMKEKGDIPEGYSVSREKKERFSLILESASTNQTSMYLCASSLQGVGYEQYFGPGTRLTVT.

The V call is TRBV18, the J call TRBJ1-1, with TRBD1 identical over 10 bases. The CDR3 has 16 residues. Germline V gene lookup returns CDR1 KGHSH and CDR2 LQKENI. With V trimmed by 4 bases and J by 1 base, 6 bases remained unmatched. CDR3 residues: CASSRATGGSNTEAFF. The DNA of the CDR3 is TGTGCCAGCTCACGTGCGACAGGGGGCTCGAACACTGAAGCTTTCTTT.

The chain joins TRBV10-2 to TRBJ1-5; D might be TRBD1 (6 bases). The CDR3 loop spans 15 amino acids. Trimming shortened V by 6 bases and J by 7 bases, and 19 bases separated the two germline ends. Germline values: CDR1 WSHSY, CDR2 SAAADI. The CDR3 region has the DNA TGCGCCAGCAGCCCCACGCTGGGGGGCAGGCAGCCCCAGCATTTT. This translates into CASSPTLGGRQPQHF.

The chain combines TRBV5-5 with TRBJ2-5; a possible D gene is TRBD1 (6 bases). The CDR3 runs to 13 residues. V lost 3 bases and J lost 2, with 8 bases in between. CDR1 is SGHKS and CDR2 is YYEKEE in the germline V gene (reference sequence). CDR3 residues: CASSSQGQETQYF. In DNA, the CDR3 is TGTGCCAGCAGCTCACAGGGACAAGAGACCCAGTACTTC.

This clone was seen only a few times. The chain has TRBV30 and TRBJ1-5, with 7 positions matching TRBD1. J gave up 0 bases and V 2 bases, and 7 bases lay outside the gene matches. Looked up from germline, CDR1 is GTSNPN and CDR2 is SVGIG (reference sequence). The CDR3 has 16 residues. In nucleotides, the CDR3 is TGTGCCTGGAGTCCCTGGACAGGCTATAGCAATCAGCCCCAGCATTTT. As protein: CAWSPWTGYSNQPQHF.

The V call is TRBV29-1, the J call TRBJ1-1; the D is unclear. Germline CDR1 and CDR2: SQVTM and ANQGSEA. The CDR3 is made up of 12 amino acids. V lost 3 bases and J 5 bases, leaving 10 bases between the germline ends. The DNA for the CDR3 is TGCAGCGTTGATTTGGGTCGGACTGAAGCTTTCTTT. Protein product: CSVDLGRTEAFF.

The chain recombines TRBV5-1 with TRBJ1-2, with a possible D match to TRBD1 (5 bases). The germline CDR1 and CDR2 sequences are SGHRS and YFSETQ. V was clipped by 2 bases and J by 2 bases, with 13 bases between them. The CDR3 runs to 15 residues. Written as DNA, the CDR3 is TGCGCCAGCAGCTTTGGTGCAGGGCAGAACTATGGCTACACCTTC. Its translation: CASSFGAGQNYGYTF.

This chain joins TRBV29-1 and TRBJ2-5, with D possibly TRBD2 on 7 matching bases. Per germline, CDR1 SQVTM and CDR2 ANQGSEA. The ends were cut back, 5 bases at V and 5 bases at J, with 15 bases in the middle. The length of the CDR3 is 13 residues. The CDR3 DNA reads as TGCAGCGTTTACATACAGGGAGGGGAGACCCAGTACTTC. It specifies CSVYIQGGETQYF.

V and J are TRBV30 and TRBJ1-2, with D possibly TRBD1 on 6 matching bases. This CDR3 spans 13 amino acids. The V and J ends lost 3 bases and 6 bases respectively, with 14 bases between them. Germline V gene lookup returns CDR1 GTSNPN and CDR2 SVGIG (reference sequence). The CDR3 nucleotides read TGTGCCTGGAGGGGAGGGGGTTTCGATGGCTACACCTTC. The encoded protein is CAWRGGGFDGYTF.

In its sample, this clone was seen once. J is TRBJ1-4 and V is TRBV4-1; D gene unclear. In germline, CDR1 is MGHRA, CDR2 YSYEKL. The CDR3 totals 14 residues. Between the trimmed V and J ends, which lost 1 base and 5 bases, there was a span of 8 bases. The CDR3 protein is CASSQGGANEKLFF. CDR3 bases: TGCGCCAGCAGCCAAGGGGGTGCCAATGAAAAACTGTTTTTT.

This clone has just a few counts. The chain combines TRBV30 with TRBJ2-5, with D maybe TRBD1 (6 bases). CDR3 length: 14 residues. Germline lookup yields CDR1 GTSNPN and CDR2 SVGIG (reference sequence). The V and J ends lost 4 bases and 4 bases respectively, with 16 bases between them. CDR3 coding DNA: TGTGCCTGGACTTTCAGGGGTGGATCAGAGACCCAGTACTTC. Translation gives CAWTFRGGSETQYF.

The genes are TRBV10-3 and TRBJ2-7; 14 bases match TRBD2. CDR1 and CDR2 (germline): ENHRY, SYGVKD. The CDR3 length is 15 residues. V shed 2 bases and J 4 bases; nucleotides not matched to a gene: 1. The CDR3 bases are TGTGCCATCAGTGAGGGGACTAGCGGGAGTTACGAGCAGTACTTC. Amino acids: CAISEGTSGSYEQYF.

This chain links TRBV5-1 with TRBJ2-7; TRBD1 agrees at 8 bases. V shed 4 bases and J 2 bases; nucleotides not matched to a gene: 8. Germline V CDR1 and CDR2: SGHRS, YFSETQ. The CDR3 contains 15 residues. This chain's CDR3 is CASSQGQGTPYEQYF. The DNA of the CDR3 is TGCGCCAGCAGCCAAGGACAGGGAACTCCCTACGAGCAGTACTTC. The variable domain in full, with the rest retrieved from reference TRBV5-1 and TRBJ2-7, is KAGVTQTPRYLIKTRGQQVTLSCSPISGHRSVSWYQQTPGQGLQFLFEYFSETQRNKGNFPGRFSGRQFSNSRSEMNVSTLELGDSALYLCASSQGQGTPYEQYFGPGTRLTVT.

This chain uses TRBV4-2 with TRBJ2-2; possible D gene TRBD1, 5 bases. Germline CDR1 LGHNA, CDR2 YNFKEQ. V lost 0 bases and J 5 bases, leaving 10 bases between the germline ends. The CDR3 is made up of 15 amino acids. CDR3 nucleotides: TGTGCCAGCAGCCAAGACAGGGTCCGAACCGGGGAGCTGTTTTTT. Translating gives CASSQDRVRTGELFF.

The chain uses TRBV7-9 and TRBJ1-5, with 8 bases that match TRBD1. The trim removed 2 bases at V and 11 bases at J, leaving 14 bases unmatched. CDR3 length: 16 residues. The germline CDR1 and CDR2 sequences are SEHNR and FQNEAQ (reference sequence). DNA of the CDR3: TGTGCCAGCAGCTTATACTCAGGACAGGGCCGATCAGCCCAGCATTTT. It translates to CASSLYSGQGRSAQHF.

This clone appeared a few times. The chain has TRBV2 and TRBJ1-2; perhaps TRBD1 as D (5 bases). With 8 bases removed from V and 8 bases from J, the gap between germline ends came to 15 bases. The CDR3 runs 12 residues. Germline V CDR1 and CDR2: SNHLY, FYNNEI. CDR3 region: CASQQDFAGYTF. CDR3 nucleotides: TGTGCCAGCCAACAGGACTTTGCCGGCTACACCTTC.

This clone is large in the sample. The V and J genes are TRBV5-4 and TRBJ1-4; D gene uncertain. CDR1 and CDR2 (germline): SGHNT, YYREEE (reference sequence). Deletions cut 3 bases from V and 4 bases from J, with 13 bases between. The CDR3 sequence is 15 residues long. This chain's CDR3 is CASSSLDGINEKLFF. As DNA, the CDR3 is TGTGCCAGCAGCTCCCTGGACGGAATTAATGAAAAACTGTTTTTT. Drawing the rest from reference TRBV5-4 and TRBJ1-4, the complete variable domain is ETGVTQSPTHLIKTRGQQVTLRCSSQSGHNTVSWYQQALGQGPQFIFQYYREEENGRGNFPPRFSGLQFPNYSSELNVNALELDDSALYLCASSSLDGINEKLFFGSGTQLSVL.

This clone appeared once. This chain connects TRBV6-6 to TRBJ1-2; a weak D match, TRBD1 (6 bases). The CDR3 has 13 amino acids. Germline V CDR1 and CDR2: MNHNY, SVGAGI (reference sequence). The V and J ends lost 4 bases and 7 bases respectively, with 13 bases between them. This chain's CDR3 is CASSSTGPRGYTF. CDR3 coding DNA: TGTGCCAGCAGTTCGACAGGCCCTCGTGGCTACACCTTC.

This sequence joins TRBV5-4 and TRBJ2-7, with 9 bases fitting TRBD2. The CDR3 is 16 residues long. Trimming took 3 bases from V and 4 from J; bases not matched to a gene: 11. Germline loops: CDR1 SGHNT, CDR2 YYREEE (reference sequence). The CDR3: CASSSLGREGQYEQYF. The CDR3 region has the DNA TGTGCCAGCAGCTCCCTGGGGCGGGAGGGTCAGTACGAGCAGTACTTC.